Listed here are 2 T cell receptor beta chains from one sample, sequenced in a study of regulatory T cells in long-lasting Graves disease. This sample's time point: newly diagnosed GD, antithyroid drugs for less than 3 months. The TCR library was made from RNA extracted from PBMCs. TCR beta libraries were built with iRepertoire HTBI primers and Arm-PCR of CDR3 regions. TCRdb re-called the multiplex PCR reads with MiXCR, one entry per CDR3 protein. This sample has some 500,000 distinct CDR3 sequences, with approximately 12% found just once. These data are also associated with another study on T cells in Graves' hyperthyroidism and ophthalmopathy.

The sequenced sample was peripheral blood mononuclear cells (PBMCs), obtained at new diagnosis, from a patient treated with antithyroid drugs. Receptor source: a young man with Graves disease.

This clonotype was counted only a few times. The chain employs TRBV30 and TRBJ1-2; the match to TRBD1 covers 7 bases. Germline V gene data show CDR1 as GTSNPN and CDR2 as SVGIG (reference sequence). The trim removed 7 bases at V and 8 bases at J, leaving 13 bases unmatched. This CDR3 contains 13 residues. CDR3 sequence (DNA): TGTGCCTTCACCACAGGGACAGCTGTAGGCTACACCTTC. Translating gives CAFTTGTAVGYTF.

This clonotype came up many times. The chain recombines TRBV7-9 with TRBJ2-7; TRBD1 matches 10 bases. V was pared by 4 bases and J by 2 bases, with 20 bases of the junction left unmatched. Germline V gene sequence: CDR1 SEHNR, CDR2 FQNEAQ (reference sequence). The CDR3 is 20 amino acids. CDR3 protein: CASSSISRGGTGAITYEQYF. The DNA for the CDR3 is TGTGCCAGCAGCTCTATATCCCGGGGGGGGACAGGGGCGATCACCTACGAGCAGTACTTC.